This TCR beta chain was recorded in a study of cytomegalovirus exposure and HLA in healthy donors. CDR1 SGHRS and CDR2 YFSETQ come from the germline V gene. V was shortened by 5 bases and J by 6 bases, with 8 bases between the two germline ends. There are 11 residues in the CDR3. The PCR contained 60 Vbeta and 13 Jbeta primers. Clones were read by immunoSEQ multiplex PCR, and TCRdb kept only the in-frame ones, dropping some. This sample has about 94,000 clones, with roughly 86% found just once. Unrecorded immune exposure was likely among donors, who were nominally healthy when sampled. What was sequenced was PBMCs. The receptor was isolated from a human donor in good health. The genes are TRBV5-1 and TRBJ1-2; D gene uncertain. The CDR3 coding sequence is TGCGCCAGCAGACTAAGAGATGGCTACACCTTC. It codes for CASRLRDGYTF.